These 6 T cell receptor beta chains were sequenced from one sample in a study of OX40 agonist ivuxolimab in advanced cancers. Clones were sequenced by immunoSEQ multiplex PCR, and TCRdb holds only the in-frame ones, with some missing. There are some 17,000 clones in the sample; 80% occur only once, and roughly 25% lies in the top ten. Sequencing used CD4+ or CD8+ T cells sorted from blood, obtained in a trial of the OX40 agonist ivuxolimab. Receptor source: an adult with an advanced solid tumor such as melanoma, head and neck, liver or kidney cancer.

This chain joins TRBV9 and TRBJ1-1, with unresolved D. The CDR3 has 14 residues. Germline V gene data show CDR1 as SGDLS and CDR2 as YYNGEE. With 3 bases removed from V and 4 bases from J, the gap between germline ends came to 13 bases. CDR3 DNA sequence: TGTGCCAGCAGCGCCGACGCCTTGGGCACTGAAGCTTTCTTT. Translation: CASSADALGTEAFF.

V gene TRBV9 combines with J gene TRBJ2-5; D call uncertain. This CDR3 has 16 residues. The germline V gene encodes CDR1 SGDLS and CDR2 YYNGEE. V lost 0 bases to trimming and J lost 1 base, with 13 bases between them. The CDR3 here is CASSVESGDPQETQYF. The CDR3 DNA reads as TGTGCCAGCAGCGTAGAATCAGGTGATCCCCAAGAGACCCAGTACTTC.

The chain employs TRBV9 and TRBJ2-3; D not certain. With 1 base removed from V and 6 bases from J, the gap between germline ends came to 18 bases. CDR1 is SGDLS and CDR2 is YYNGEE in the germline V gene. The CDR3 spans 16 residues. CDR3 in DNA: TGTGCCAGCAGCGTACTTTCGAGCAGTTGGGCCGATACGCAGTATTTT. As protein: CASSVLSSSWADTQYF.

This clone was counted a few times. Other DNA sequences of this sample code for an identical CDR3. V usage is TRBV4-2 and J usage is TRBJ1-1; 7 bases align to TRBD1. Germline CDR1 and CDR2: LGHNA and YNFKEQ. The CDR3 spans 14 residues. The V and J ends lost 4 bases and 5 bases, in that order; junction bases with no gene match: 7. CDR3 sequence: CASSPRTGRTEAFF. CDR3 DNA: TGTGCCAGCAGCCCCCGGACAGGCCGAACTGAAGCTTTCTTT.

The chain has TRBV27 and TRBJ2-3; possible D gene TRBD2, 5 bases. The germline CDR1 and CDR2 sequences are MNHEY and SMNVEV (reference sequence). CDR3 length: 14 residues. Trimming left V 0 bases short and J 6 bases short, with 10 bases between. The CDR3 reads CASSLSLAGDTQYF. CDR3 in DNA: TGTGCCAGCAGTTTATCTCTAGCTGGCGATACGCAGTATTTT.

V gene TRBV27 combines with J gene TRBJ2-1, with 7 bases that match TRBD2. Germline-derived CDR1 and CDR2 are MNHEY and SMNVEV (reference sequence). There are 15 residues in the CDR3. V trimming: 7 bases; J trimming: 4 bases; junction bases outside the gene matches: 10. The DNA for the CDR3 is TGTGCCAGCACCCAGTTGCCTAGCGGATACAATGAGCAGTTCTTC. This codes for CASTQLPSGYNEQFF.